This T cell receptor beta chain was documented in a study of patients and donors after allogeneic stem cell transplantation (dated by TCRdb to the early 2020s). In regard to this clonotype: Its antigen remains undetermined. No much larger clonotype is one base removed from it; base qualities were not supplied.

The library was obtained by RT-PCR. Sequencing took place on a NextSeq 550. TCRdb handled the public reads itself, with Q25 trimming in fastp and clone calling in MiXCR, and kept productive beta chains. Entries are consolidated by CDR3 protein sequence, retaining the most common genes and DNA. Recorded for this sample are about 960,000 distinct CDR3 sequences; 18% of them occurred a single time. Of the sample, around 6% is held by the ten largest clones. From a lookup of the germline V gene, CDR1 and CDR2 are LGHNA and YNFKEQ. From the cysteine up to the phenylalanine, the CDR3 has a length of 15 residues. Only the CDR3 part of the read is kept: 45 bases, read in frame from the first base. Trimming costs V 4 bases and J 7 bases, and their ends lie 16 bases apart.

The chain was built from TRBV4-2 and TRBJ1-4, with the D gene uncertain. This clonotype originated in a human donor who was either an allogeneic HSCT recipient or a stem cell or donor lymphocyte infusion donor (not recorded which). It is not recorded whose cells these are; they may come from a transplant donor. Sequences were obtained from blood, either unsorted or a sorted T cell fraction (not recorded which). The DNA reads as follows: TGTGCCAGCAGCCTGACCGTCCGGGAACTTGAAAAACTGTTTTTT. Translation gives CASSLTVRELEKLFF.